This T cell receptor (beta chain) was sequenced for a study of graft-versus-host responses after intestinal transplantation. Study background: Among the recipients, transplants were multivisceral, liver-intestinal, or isolated intestinal. Following induction with anti-thymocyte globulin, all recipients were given tacrolimus and steroids for about 3 years. Study observations and caveats: Peak circulating GvH clone levels were associated with early post-transplant HvG declines. Graft-donor T cell macrochimerism in patients accompanied high graft-versus-host to host-versus-graft clonal ratios in allografts.

The CDR3 spans 15 residues. CDR1 SGHKS and CDR2 YYEKEE come from the germline V gene (reference sequence). V lost 3 bases and J lost 6, with 18 bases in between. In the case of this clone: Its specificity is unknown.

Produced via immunoSEQ multiplex PCR; TCRdb's table is partial and in-frame only. The sample includes approximately 90,000 clones, roughly 90% of them seen just once. The rearrangement joins TRBV5-5 to TRBJ1-1, with D possibly matching TRBD1 (6 bases). This clonotype was sampled from a human donor who was the organ donor for an intestinal transplant. The material sequenced was unstimulated CD4+ T cells sorted from spleen or lymph node cells, taken before transplant. CDR3 residues: CASSSLVIHRAEAFF. CDR3 nucleotides: TGTGCCAGCAGCTCCCTCGTCATTCACAGGGCTGAAGCTTTCTTT.